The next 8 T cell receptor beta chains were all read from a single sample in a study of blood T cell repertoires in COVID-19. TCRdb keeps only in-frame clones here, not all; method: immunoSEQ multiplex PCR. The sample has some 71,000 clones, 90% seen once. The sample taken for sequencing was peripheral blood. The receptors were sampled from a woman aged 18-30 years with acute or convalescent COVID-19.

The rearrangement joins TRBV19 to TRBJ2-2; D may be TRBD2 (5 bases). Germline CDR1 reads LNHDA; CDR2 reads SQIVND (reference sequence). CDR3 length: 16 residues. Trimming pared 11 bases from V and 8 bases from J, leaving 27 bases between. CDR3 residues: CAVQTREPFLTGELFF. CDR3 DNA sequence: TGTGCCGTACAGACCCGGGAACCGTTCCTCACAGGGGAGCTGTTTTTT.

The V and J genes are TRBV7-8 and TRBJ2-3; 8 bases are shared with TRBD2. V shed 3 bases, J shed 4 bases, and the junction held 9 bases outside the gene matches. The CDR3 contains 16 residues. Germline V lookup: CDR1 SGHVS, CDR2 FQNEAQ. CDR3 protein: CASSFRNGRVPDTQYF. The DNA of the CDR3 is TGTGCCAGCAGCTTTCGTAACGGGAGGGTCCCAGATACGCAGTATTTT.

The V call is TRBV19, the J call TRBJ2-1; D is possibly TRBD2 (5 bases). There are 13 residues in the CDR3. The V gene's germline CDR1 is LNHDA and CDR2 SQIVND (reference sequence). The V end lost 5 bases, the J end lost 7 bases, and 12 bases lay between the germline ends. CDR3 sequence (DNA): TGTGCCAGTAGTGGTACTAGGGTAAATGAGCAGTTCTTC. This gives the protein CASSGTRVNEQFF.

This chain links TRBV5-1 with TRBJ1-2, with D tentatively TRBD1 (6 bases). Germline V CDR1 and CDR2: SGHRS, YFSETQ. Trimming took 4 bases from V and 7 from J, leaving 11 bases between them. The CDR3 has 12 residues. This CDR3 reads CASSPTDSGYTF. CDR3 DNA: TGCGCCAGCAGCCCGACGGACAGTGGCTACACCTTC.

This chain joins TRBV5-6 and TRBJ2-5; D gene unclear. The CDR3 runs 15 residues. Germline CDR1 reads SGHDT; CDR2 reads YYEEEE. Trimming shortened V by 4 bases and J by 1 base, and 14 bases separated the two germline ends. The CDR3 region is CASSHNRRPQETQYF. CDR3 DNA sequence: TGTGCCAGCAGCCATAACAGAAGGCCCCAAGAGACCCAGTACTTC. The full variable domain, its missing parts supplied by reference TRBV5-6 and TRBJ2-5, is DAGVTQSPTHLIKTRGQQVTLRCSPKSGHDTVSWYQQALGQGPQFIFQYYEEEERQRGNFPDRFSGHQFPNYSSELNVNALLLGDSALYLCASSHNRRPQETQYFGPGTRLLVL.

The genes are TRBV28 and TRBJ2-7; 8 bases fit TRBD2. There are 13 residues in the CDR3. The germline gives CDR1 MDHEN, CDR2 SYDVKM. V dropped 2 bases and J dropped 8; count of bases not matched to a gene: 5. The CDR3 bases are TGTGCCAGCAGTTTACCGGGACTAGGCAAGCAGTACTTC. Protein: CASSLPGLGKQYF.

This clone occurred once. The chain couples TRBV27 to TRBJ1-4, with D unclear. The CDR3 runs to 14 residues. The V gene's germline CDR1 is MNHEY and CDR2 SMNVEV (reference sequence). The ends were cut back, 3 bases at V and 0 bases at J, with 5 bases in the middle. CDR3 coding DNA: TGTGCCAGCAGTTTGCGCGCAACTAATGAAAAACTGTTTTTT. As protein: CASSLRATNEKLFF.

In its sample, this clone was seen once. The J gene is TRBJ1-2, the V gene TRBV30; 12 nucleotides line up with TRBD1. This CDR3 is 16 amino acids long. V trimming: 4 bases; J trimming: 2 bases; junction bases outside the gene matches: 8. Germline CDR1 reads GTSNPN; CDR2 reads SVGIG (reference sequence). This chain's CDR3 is CAWNTMGQGANYGYTF. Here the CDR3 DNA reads TGTGCCTGGAATACCATGGGACAGGGGGCGAACTATGGCTACACCTTC.